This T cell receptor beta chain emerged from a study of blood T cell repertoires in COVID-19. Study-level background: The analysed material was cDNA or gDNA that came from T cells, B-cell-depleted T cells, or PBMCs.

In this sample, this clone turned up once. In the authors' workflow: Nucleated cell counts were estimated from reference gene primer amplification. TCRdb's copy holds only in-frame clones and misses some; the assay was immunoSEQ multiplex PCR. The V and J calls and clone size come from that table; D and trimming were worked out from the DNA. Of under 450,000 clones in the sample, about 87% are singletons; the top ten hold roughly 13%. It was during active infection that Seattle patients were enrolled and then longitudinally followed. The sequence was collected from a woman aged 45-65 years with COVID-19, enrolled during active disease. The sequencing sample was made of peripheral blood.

CDR3 amino acids: CASSHRDTHYEQYF. The CDR3 DNA reads as TGTGCCAGCAGCCATCGGGACACCCACTACGAGCAGTACTTC. The chain links TRBV6-5 to TRBJ2-7; a weak D match, TRBD1 (6 bases). This CDR3 comprises 14 residues. Germline values: CDR1 MNHEY, CDR2 SVGAGI. The germline V and J ends were trimmed by 6 bases and 3 bases, with 15 bases remaining between them.